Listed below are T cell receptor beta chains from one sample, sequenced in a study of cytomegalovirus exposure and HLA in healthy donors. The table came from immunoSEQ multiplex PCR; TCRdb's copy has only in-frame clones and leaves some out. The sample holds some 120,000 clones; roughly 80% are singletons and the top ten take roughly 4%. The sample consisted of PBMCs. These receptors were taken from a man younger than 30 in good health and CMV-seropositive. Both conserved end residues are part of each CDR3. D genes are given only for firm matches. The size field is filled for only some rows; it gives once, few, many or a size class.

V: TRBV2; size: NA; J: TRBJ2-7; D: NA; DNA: TGTGCCAGCAGTGAAGCATCAGGGTTCGGCGAGCAGTACTTC; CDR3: CASSEASGFGEQYF
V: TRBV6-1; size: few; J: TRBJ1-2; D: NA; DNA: TGTGCCAGCAGTGAAAGGTGGAGGGATGGCTACACCTTC; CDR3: CASSERWRDGYTF
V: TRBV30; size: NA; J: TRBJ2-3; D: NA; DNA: TGTGCCACGACTAGAGATGAGGCAGATACGCAGTATTTT; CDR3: CATTRDEADTQYF
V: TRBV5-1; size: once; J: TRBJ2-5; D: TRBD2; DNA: TGCGCCAGCAGCATGACTAGCGGGCCAGGACTAGAGACCCAGTACTTC; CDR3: CASSMTSGPGLETQYF
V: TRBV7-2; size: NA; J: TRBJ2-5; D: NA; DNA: TGTGCCAGCGGGAGGGAGACCCAGTACTTC; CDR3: CASGRETQYF
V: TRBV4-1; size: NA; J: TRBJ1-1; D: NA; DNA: TGCGCCAGCAGCCAAGATTCCTTCAACACTGAAGCTTTCTTT; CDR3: CASSQDSFNTEAFF
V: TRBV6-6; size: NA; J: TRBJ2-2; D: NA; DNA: TGTGCCAGCAGTTACTCGACAGGCGGGGAGCTGTTTTTT; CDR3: CASSYSTGGELFF
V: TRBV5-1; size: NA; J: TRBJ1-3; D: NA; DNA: TGCGCCAGCAGCTTGTACGGGGGCTCTGGAAACACCATATATTTT; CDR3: CASSLYGGSGNTIYF
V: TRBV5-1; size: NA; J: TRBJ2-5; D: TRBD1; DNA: TGCGCCAGCAGCTTGATAGAGGGGGCGAAGACCCAGTACTTC; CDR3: CASSLIEGAKTQYF
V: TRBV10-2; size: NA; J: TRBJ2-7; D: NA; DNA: TGCGCCAGCAGTCCCTTTAGCTCCTACGAGCAGTACTTC; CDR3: CASSPFSSYEQYF
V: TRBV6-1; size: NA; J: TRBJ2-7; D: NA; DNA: TGTGCCAGCAGGAAAGCTCAGGAAACCTACGAGCAGTACTTC; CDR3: CASRKAQETYEQYF
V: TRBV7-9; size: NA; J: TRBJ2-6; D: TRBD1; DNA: TGTTCCAGCAGCTTAGACAGGGGGGCTGGGGCCAACGTCCTGACTTTC; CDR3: CSSSLDRGAGANVLTF
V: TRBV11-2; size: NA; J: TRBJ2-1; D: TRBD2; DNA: TGTGCCAGCAGCTTAGTGGGACTAGCTTCTGTGAATGAGCAGTTCTTC; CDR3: CASSLVGLASVNEQFF
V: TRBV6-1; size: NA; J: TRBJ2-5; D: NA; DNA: TGTGCCAGCAGTTATGCGTCGGAGACCCAGTACTTC; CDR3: CASSYASETQYF
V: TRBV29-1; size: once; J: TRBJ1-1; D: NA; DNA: TGCAGCGTTGAAGATCCCACGACTAGCCCGATAGCTGGTGAAGCTTTCTTT; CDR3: CSVEDPTTSPIAGEAFF
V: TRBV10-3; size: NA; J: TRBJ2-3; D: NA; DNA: TGTGCCATCAGTGAAGCACCCACAGATACGCAGTATTTT; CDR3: CAISEAPTDTQYF
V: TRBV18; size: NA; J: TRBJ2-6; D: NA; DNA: TGTGCCAGCTCACCCACTCCGGGGGCTGGGGCCAACGTCCTGACTTTC; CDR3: CASSPTPGAGANVLTF
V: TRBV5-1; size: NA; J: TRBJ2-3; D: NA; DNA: TGCGCCAGCAGTCCGGACCCCAGGGCCACAGATACGCAGTATTTT; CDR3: CASSPDPRATDTQYF
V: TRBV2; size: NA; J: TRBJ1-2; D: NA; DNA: TGTGCCAGCAGCCAAATTTGGGGCGACAGGCTTGGAAACTATGGCTACACCTTC; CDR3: CASSQIWGDRLGNYGYTF
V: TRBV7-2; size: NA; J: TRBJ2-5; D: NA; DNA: TGTGCCAGCAGCTTAGCGGAGCCAGGGGGAGGTGTGACCCAGTACTTC; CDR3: CASSLAEPGGGVTQYF
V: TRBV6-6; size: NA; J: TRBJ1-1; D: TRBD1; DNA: TGTGCCAGCAGTTACCCGGGACAGGCTGCTAACACTGAAGCTTTCTTT; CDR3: CASSYPGQAANTEAFF
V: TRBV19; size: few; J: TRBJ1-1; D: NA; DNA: TGTGCCAGCGGGGGGTTTGAAGCTTTCTTT; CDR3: CASGGFEAFF
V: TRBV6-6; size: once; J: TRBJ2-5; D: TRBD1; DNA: TGTGCCAGCAGTTACGACAGGGAAGAGACCCAGTACTTC; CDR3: CASSYDREETQYF
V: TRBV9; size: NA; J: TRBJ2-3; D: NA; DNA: TGTGCCAGCAGCGTAGTTGACGGGGGTTACACAGATACGCAGTATTTT; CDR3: CASSVVDGGYTDTQYF
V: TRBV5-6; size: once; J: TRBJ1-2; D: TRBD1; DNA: TGTGCCAGCAGCTTGTTCCGACAGGGGGCAGTGGGGTATGGCTACACCTTC; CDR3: CASSLFRQGAVGYGYTF
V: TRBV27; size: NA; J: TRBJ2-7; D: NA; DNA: TGTGCCAGCAGCTCCTACTCCGGGACACTCTCCCGGGAGCAGTACTTC; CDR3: CASSSYSGTLSREQYF
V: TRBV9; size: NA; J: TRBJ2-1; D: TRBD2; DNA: TGTGCCAGCAGCGCCTTGGCTAGCGGGAGGAATGAGCAGTTCTTC; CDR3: CASSALASGRNEQFF
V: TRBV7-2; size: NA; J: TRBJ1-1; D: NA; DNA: TGTGCCAGCAGCTATCTGAGAAACACTGAAGCTTTCTTT; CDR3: CASSYLRNTEAFF
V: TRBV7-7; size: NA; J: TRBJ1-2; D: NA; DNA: TGTGCCAGCAGCTCGGGGAGGCGGCCGCCGAACTATGGCTACACCTTC; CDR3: CASSSGRRPPNYGYTF
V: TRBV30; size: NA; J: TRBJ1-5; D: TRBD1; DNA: TGTGCCTGGAGTGTACCTCAGGGGGCCCTGCGAAATCAGCCCCAGCATTTT; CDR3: CAWSVPQGALRNQPQHF
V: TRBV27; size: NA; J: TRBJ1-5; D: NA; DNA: TGTGCCAGCAGTCGCCTTTCCCCCACCGGTGCGGAGGCCCAGCATTTT; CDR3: CASSRLSPTGAEAQHF
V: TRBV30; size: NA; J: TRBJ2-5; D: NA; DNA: TGTGCCTGGAGGTGGGGGCTCCAAGAGACCCAGTACTTC; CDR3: CAWRWGLQETQYF
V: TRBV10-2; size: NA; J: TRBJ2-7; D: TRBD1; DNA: TGCGCCAGCAGTCACCTGAAGGGGGCGGGCGAGCAGTACTTC; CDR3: CASSHLKGAGEQYF
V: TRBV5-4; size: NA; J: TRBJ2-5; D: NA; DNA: TGTGCCAGCAGCTTGAGGGGAGGAGAGACCCAGTACTTC; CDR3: CASSLRGGETQYF
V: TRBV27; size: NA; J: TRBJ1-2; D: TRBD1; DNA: TGTGCCAGCAGTTTCGGGACAGGGGGTAACTATGGCTACACCTTC; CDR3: CASSFGTGGNYGYTF
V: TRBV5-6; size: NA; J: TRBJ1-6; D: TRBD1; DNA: TGTGCCAGCAGCTTGGGACAGGGCGGTTCACCCCTCCACTTT; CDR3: CASSLGQGGSPLHF
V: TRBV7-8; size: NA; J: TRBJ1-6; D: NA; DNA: TGTGCCAGCAGCGCCGGGGCAGGGGTAGGTTCACCCCTCCACTTT; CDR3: CASSAGAGVGSPLHF